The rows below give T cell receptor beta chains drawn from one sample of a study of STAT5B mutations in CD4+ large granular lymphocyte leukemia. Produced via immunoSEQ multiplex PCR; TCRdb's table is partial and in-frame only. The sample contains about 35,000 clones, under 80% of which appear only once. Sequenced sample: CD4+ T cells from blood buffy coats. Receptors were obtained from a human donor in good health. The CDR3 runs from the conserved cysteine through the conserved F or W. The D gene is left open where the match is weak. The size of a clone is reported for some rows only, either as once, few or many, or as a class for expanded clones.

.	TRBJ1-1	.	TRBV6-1	TGTGCCAGCAGACCGGGACAGAACACTGAAGCTTTCTTT	CASRPGQNTEAFF
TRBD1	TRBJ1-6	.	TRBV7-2	TGTGCCAGCAGCTTACCCACAGGGGAAAATTCACCCCTCCACTTT	CASSLPTGENSPLHF
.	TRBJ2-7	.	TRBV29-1	TGCAGCGTTGCCGACAACACCTACGAGCAGTACTTC	CSVADNTYEQYF
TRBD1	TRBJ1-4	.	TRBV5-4	TGTGCCAGCAGCCTACAGGGGGCAAGTGAAAAACTGTTTTTT	CASSLQGASEKLFF
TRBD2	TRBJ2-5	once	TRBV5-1	TGCGCCAGCAGCTTCGACTTCCGGACTAGCGGGGGGCAAGAGACCCAGTACTTC	CASSFDFRTSGGQETQYF
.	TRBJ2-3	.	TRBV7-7	TGTGCCAGCAGCTTATCCCCGGGCACAGATACGCAGTATTTT	CASSLSPGTDTQYF
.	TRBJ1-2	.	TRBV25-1	TGTGCCAGCAGTGAATCCGGGACGTACTATGGCTACACCTTC	CASSESGTYYGYTF
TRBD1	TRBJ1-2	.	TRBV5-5	TGTGCCAGCAGCCCTACCGGGACAGGGATTGAGGGCTACACCTTC	CASSPTGTGIEGYTF
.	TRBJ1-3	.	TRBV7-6	TGTGCCAGCAGCCCCCCTTCTGGAAACACCATATATTTT	CASSPPSGNTIYF
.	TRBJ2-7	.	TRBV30	TGTGCCTGGAGTTTTGGTCCGGGTCCCTACGAGCAGTACTTC	CAWSFGPGPYEQYF
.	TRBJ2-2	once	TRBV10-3	TGTGCCAGCGGGACACCCAGGAACACCGGGGAGCTGTTTTTT	CASGTPRNTGELFF
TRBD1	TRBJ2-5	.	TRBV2	TGTGCCAGCTGGAGGGACAGGGGGGAGACCCAGTACTTC	CASWRDRGETQYF
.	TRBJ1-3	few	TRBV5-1	TGCGCCAGCAGCTTGGACAGCGGAAACACCATATATTTT	CASSLDSGNTIYF
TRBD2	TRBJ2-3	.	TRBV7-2	TGTGCCAGCAGCTTAGGCCTTGGGGTAGCGGGGGGGCGCACAGATACGCAGTATTTT	CASSLGLGVAGGRTDTQYF
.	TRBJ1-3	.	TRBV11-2	TGTGCCAGCAGCCTCTCCACAGGGTTGGGAAACACCATATATTTT	CASSLSTGLGNTIYF
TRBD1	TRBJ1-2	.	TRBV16	TGTGCCAGCAGCCCGGCCGGGACAGGATATGGCTACACCTTC	CASSPAGTGYGYTF
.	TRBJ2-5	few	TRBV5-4	TGTGCCAGCAGTTCCGGGACGCGGAGTGAGACCCAGTACTTC	CASSSGTRSETQYF
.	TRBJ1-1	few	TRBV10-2	TGCGCCAGCAGTGAGTCGGACGGTGAAGCTTTCTTT	CASSESDGEAFF